Below, 2 T cell receptor beta chains from the same sample are listed, as sequenced in a study of Ad26.COV2.S vaccination and SARS-CoV-2 variants. Sequencing used immunoSEQ multiplex PCR; TCRdb keeps in-frame clones, though not all of them. This table has approximately 360,000 clones, about four fifths appearing once. Treatment in this sample: about 20 received Ad26.COV2.S at low or high dose, single or two shots; several received placebo; per-sample allocation not given. Sampling occurred on day 63 after the first vaccine or placebo injection. The sample was peripheral blood, taken in a trial of Ad26.COV2.S vaccine versus placebo. Receptor source: a person aged 18-60 years who received the Ad26.COV2.S COVID-19 vaccine or a placebo.

This clone appeared a single time. This chain connects TRBV7-2 to TRBJ1-2; 9 nucleotides agree with TRBD1. Looked up from germline, CDR1 is SGHTA and CDR2 is FQGNSA. V dropped 5 bases and J dropped 5; count of bases not matched to a gene: 9. This CDR3 is built from 15 residues. The CDR3 loop reads CASSPGRQGGYGYTF. Here the CDR3 DNA reads TGTGCCAGCAGCCCCGGACGACAGGGGGGGTATGGCTACACCTTC.

This sequence joins TRBV11-2 and TRBJ1-2, with D hard to call. V was shortened by 4 bases and J by 0 bases, with 12 bases between the two germline ends. The CDR3 consists of 15 residues. Germline CDR1 SGHAT, CDR2 FQNNGV. The CDR3: CASSYGSTTNYGYTF. The CDR3 coding sequence is TGTGCCAGCAGCTACGGATCAACCACTAACTATGGCTACACCTTC.